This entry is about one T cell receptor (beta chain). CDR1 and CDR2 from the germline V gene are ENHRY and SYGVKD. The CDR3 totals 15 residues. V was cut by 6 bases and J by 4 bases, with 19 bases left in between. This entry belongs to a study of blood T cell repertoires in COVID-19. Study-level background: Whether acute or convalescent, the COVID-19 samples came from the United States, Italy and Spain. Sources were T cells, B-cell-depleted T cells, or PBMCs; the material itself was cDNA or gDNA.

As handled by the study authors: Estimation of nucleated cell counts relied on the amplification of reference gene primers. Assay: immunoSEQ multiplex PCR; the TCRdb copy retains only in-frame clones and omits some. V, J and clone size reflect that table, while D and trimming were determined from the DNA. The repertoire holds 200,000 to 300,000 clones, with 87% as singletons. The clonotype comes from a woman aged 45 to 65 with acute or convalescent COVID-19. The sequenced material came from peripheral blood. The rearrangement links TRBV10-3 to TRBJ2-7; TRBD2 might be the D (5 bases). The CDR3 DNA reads TGTGCCATCAGGAGAGGGTCCTCCAAGGAATACGAGCAGTACTTC. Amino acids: CAIRRGSSKEYEQYF.